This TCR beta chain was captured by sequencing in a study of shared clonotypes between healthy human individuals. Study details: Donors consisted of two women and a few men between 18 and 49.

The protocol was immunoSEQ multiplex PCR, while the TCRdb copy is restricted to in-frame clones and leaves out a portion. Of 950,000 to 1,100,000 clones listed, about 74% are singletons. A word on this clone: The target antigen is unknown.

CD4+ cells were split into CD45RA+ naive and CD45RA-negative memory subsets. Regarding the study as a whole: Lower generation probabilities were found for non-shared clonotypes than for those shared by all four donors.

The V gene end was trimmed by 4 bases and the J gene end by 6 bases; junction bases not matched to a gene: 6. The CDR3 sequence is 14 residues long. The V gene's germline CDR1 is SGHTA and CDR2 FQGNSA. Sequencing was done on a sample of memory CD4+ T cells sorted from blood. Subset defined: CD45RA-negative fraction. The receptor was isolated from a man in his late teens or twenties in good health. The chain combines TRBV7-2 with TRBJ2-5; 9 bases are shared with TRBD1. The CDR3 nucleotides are TGTGCCAGCAGCTCGGGACAGGGCGCAAAGACCCAGTACTTC. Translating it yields CASSSGQGAKTQYF.